This T cell receptor beta chain was captured in a study of blood T cell repertoires in COVID-19. Germline CDR1 reads SGHNT; CDR2 reads YYREEE (reference sequence). The CDR3 consists of 14 residues. V was pared by 1 base and J by 7 bases, with 12 bases between. In the original workflow: Amplification of reference gene primers provided the estimated nucleated cell counts. The method was immunoSEQ multiplex PCR; TCRdb's version includes in-frame clones alone and lacks a portion of them. V, J and clone size are taken as reported in that table, and D and trimming were inferred from the DNA itself. The sample includes over 150,000 clones, more than 70% seen only once; the top ten take roughly 2%.

The sequence came from a man between 50 and 59 years old who had recovered from COVID-19. Sequenced: peripheral blood. This chain links TRBV5-4 with TRBJ2-1; D perhaps matches TRBD1 (6 bases). Here the CDR3 reads CASSLNGGRNEQFF. The CDR3 DNA follows: TGTGCCAGCAGCTTGAATGGGGGCCGGAATGAGCAGTTCTTC.